Listed below are T cell receptor beta chains from one sample, sequenced in a study of T cells in localized non-small cell lung cancer. Sequencing was performed with immunoSEQ multiplex PCR; in TCRdb, only in-frame clones are kept and a portion is missing. The sample consists of more than 20,000 clones, around 85% of them appearing once. Sequences were derived from PBMCs, sampled before any cancer treatment. The receptors derive from a woman aged 40-70 years with stage II squamous cell lung carcinoma. CDR3s include the opening cysteine and the closing phenylalanine or tryptophan. D genes are given only for firm matches. Clone size, where shown, is once, few, many, or a class for clones that have expanded.

>16|TRBJ2-5|TRBD1|TRBV27|.
CASSLSRTGSMETQYF
TGTGCCAGCAGTTTATCCCGGACAGGGTCAATGGAGACCCAGTACTTC
>17|TRBJ1-4|.|TRBV19|.
CASSLPGWGIVNEKLFF
TGTGCCAGTAGTCTCCCCGGATGGGGGATAGTTAATGAAAAACTGTTTTTT
>19|TRBJ2-3|TRBD2|TRBV18|.
CASSPPVGSGRAYVDTQYF
TGTGCCAGCTCACCACCGGTCGGGAGCGGGAGGGCCTATGTAGATACGCAGTATTTT
>13|TRBJ2-1|.|TRBV5-5|.
CASTHTGRGEQFF
TGTGCCAGCACCCACACGGGGAGAGGTGAGCAGTTCTTC
>16|TRBJ1-3|.|TRBV5-1|.
CASSLGDGYSGNTIYF
TGCGCCAGCAGCCTCGGGGACGGCTACTCTGGAAACACCATATATTTT
>15|TRBJ1-5|.|TRBV19|.
CASSSWALSNQPQHF
TGTGCCAGTAGTTCCTGGGCCCTTAGCAATCAGCCCCAGCATTTT
>15|TRBJ2-1|TRBD2|TRBV7-9|.
CASSLTSGSRVEQFF
TGTGCCAGCAGCCTTACTAGCGGGAGTAGGGTTGAGCAGTTCTTC
>14|TRBJ2-1|.|TRBV27|.
CASSLTDVPHEQFF
TGTGCCAGCAGTTTGACAGACGTACCACATGAGCAGTTCTTC
>15|TRBJ2-7|TRBD2|TRBV5-6|.
CASSWARLAGVEQYF
TGTGCCAGCAGCTGGGCTCGACTAGCGGGAGTGGAGCAGTACTTC
>13|TRBJ2-1|TRBD1|TRBV25-1|.
CASRDTGANEQFF
TGTGCCAGCAGGGACACAGGGGCCAATGAGCAGTTCTTC
>14|TRBJ2-1|.|TRBV7-2|.
CASSPITGYNEQFF
TGTGCCAGCAGCCCAATTACAGGCTACAATGAGCAGTTCTTC
>15|TRBJ2-1|.|TRBV9|.
CASSVDGGRHNEQFF
TGTGCCAGCAGCGTAGACGGGGGTAGGCACAATGAGCAGTTCTTC
>17|TRBJ2-2|TRBD2|TRBV5-1|.
CASSGASGRVNTGELFF
TGCGCCAGCAGCGGAGCTAGCGGGAGGGTGAACACCGGGGAGCTGTTTTTT
>15|TRBJ2-2|TRBD2|TRBV5-6|.
CASTPYRDYAGELFF
TGTGCCAGCACCCCCTATCGGGACTACGCCGGGGAGCTGTTTTTT
>15|TRBJ1-5|.|TRBV19|.
CASRGRTYSNQPQHF
TGTGCCAGTAGAGGGCGAACTTATAGCAATCAGCCCCAGCATTTT
>16|TRBJ2-2|.|TRBV4-3|.
CASSRDPGLSTGELFF
TGCGCCAGCAGCCGGGATCCGGGACTCTCCACCGGGGAGCTGTTTTTT
>16|TRBJ2-7|TRBD2|TRBV5-1|.
CASSERAGVPSYEQYF
TGCGCCAGCAGCGAAAGAGCGGGAGTCCCCTCCTACGAGCAGTACTTC
>12|TRBJ1-1|.|TRBV13|few
CASSLSGAEAFF
TGTGCCAGCAGCTTGAGTGGTGCTGAAGCTTTCTTT
>13|TRBJ2-1|.|TRBV6-4|.
CASSATARDPHFF
TGTGCCAGCAGTGCCACGGCCCGGGACCCACACTTCTTC
>14|TRBJ2-2|TRBD2|TRBV6-1|.
CASSPARESGELFF
TGTGCCAGCAGCCCCGCGCGGGAGTCCGGGGAGCTGTTTTTT
>13|TRBJ1-5|.|TRBV7-6|few
CASSLERDQPQHF
TGTGCCAGCAGCTTAGAAAGGGACCAGCCCCAGCATTTT
>14|TRBJ2-2|.|TRBV25-1|.
CASSDSRRREELFF
TGTGCCAGCAGTGATTCACGCAGGCGTGAGGAGCTGTTTTTT
>16|TRBJ2-5|TRBD2|TRBV5-1|medium-sized
CASSLVLAGPRETQYF
TGCGCCAGCAGCTTGGTACTAGCGGGGCCCAGGGAGACCCAGTACTTC
>15|TRBJ1-2|.|TRBV4-1|.
CASSPPFLPSYGYTF
TGCGCCAGCAGCCCGCCGTTTTTGCCCAGCTATGGCTACACCTTC
>14|TRBJ1-2|.|TRBV5-1|.
CASSLGQDNYGYTF
TGCGCCAGCAGCTTGGGACAGGACAACTATGGCTACACCTTC
>14|TRBJ2-3|.|TRBV9|.
CASSVVQGSDTQYF
TGTGCCAGCAGCGTAGTTCAGGGTTCAGATACGCAGTATTTT
>15|TRBJ2-3|TRBD1|TRBV5-1|.
CASSRRTGRTDTQYF
TGCGCCAGCAGCCGTAGGACAGGGCGGACAGATACGCAGTATTTT
>12|TRBJ2-7|TRBD1|TRBV7-2|.
CATGGAVYEQYF
TGTGCCACAGGGGGCGCGGTCTACGAGCAGTACTTC
>13|TRBJ1-2|.|TRBV5-4|.
CASSTTANYGYTF
TGTGCCAGCAGTACTACAGCTAACTATGGCTACACCTTC
>14|TRBJ2-2|.|TRBV7-3|.
CASSLTASGGELFF
TGTGCCAGCAGCTTAACAGCGAGCGGGGGGGAGCTGTTTTTT
>15|TRBJ1-1|.|TRBV28|.
CASSPTRGALSEAFF
TGTGCCAGCAGCCCGACTCGGGGGGCGCTTTCTGAAGCTTTCTTT
>11|TRBJ2-3|.|TRBV11-1|few
CASSLTVTQYF
TGTGCCAGCAGCTTAACGGTTACGCAGTATTTT
>14|TRBJ1-1|.|TRBV4-1|once
CASSQDPENTEAFF
TGCGCCAGCAGCCAAGATCCAGAGAACACTGAAGCTTTCTTT
>15|TRBJ2-1|.|TRBV11-2|.
CASSLEGNSYNEQFF
TGTGCCAGCAGCTTAGAAGGGAACTCCTACAATGAGCAGTTCTTC
>15|TRBJ1-3|TRBD1|TRBV9|.
CASSKEGAGGNTIYF
TGTGCCAGCAGCAAAGAGGGGGCTGGAGGAAACACCATATATTTT
>16|TRBJ2-2|.|TRBV14|.
CASSQEERRDAGELFF
TGTGCCAGCAGCCAAGAGGAAAGGAGGGATGCCGGGGAGCTGTTTTTT